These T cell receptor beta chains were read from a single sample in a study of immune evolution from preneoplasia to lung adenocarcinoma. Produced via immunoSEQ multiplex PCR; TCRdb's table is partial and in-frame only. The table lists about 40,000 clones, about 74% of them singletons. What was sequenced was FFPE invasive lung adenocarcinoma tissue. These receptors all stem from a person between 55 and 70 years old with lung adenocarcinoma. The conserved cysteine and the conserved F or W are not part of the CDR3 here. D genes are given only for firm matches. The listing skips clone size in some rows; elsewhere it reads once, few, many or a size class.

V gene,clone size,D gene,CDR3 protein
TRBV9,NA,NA,ASSAWGSNEKLF
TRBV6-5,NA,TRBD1,ASSRPGGNEQY
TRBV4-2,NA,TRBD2,ATMGGSASGSDDTQY
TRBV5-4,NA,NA,ASSAIQDPRAF
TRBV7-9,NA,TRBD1,ASSSTDRGLNQPQH
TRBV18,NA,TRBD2,ASSPRAGGGYNEQF
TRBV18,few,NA,ASSPASSYEQY
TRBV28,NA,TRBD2,ASTDLGTSGSVLF
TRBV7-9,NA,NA,ASSLVQNSNTGELF
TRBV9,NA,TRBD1,ASSVVGGNYGYT
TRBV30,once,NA,AWSRRDSYNEQF
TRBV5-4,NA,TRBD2,ASSAGTSGRADTQY
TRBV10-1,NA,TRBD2,ASSDGASGAGGTDTQY
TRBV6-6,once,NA,ASSYGNEQF
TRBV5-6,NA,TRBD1,ASSGTDYSYEQY
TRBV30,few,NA,AWRETGTRAGEKLF
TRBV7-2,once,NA,ASSSYTNTGELF
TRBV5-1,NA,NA,ASSAVHYEQY
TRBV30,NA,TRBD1,AWRGQLGGQPQH
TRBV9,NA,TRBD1,ASRRDRGNYGYT
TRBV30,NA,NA,AWDRSTDTQY
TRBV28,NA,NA,ASSPQTGNQPQH
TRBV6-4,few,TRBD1,ASSAGQGRSYGYT
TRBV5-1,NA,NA,ASSLEVYEQY
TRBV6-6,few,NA,ASSPSVLMVGEQY
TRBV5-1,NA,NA,ASSGGYEQY
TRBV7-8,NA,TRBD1,ASSRTGKFNYEQY
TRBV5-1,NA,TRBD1,ASSLAWGTGQTGELF
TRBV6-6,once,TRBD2,ASTRLAVDEQY
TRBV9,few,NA,ASSSTGFATYEQY
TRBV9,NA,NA,ASSVARNTEAF
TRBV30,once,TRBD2,AGVGGSLNTGELF
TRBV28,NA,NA,ASSLAGRETQY
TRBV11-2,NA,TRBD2,ASSLSGQLAGGRMEQY
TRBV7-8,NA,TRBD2,ASSAGWGTNHF